The rows below give T cell receptor beta chains drawn from one sample of a study of T-cell memory formation after mild COVID-19. TCRdb ran MiXCR on the 5' RACE reads and lists one entry per CDR3 protein. The data show some 440,000 distinct CDR3 sequences, roughly 25% seen once. Material for sequencing was PBMCs or a T cell subset sorted from them (not recorded which). Receptor source: an adult woman who had mild COVID-19 (a few samples of this study predate the infection). Cell type and time point are not known. Each CDR3 is given with its conserved first and last residue. D genes are given only for firm matches. A clone size is listed for some rows: how often the clone was seen (once, few, many), or a class if it is expanded.

>TRBJ1-4|TRBV6-5|NA|NA
CASSLGRKREKLFF
TGTGCCAGCAGTTTGGGACGGAAGAGGGAAAAACTGTTTTTT
>TRBJ1-1|TRBV20-1|NA|NA
CSARVLTEAFF
TGCAGTGCTAGGGTACTCACTGAAGCTTTCTTT
>TRBJ2-6|TRBV7-8|NA|NA
CASSPRTPASGANVLTF
TGTGCCAGCAGCCCGCGGACCCCAGCCTCTGGGGCCAACGTCCTGACTTTC
>TRBJ1-1|TRBV19|NA|NA
CASSPDDWNTEAFF
TGTGCCAGTAGTCCCGATGACTGGAACACTGAAGCTTTCTTT
>TRBJ1-5|TRBV12-3/TRBV12-4|NA|NA
CASSQQDSREQPQHF
TGTGCCAGCAGCCAACAAGACAGTCGGGAGCAGCCCCAGCATTTT
>TRBJ2-5|TRBV12-3/TRBV12-4|NA|NA
CASSFSGVETQYF
TGTGCCAGCAGTTTTAGTGGGGTAGAGACCCAGTACTTC
>TRBJ2-3|TRBV4-2|NA|few
CASSQEETAYTQYF
TGTGCCAGCAGCCAAGAAGAGACAGCGTATACGCAGTATTTT
>TRBJ2-1|TRBV9|NA|few
CASSVAETRFYNEQFF
TGTGCCAGCAGCGTAGCCGAGACACGGTTTTACAATGAGCAGTTCTTC
>TRBJ2-1|TRBV7-9|NA|few
CASSSPGPKYNEQFF
TGTGCCAGCAGCTCCCCGGGTCCAAAGTACAATGAGCAGTTCTTC
>TRBJ2-1|TRBV20-1|TRBD2|NA
CSARDAGGGSFNEQFF
TGCAGTGCCCGCGATGCGGGGGGCGGTTCTTTCAATGAGCAGTTCTTC
>TRBJ1-3|TRBV18|NA|NA
CASSSDRGNTIYF
TGTGCCAGCTCATCGGACAGAGGAAACACCATATATTTT